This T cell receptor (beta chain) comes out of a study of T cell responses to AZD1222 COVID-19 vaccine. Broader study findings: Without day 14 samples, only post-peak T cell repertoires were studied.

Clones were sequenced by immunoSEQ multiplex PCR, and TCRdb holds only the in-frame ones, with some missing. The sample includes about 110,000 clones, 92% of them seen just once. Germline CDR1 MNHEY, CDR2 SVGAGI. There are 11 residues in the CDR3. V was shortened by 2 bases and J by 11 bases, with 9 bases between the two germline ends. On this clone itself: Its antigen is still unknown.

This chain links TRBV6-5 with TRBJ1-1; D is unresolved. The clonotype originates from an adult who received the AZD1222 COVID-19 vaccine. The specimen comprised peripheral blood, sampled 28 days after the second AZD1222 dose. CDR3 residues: CASSYRDFAFF. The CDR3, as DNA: TGTGCCAGCAGTTACCGGGATTTTGCTTTCTTT.